The 17 T cell receptor beta chains in this list originate from one sample, sequenced in a study of T-cell reconstitution after alpha-beta-depleted transplantation in children listed by TCRdb under 2016. This sample's treatment or condition label indicates: allogeneic hematopoietic cell transplantation with graft depleted of TCRalphabeta T cells and CD19 B cells. Library preparation used PCR. Sequencing relied on an Illumina HiSeq 2500. Molecular barcoding was employed in the preparation of TCR libraries, with unique molecular identifiers being used to normalize TCRbeta repertoire quantification. Using fastp trimming at Q25 and MiXCR clonotype assembly, TCRdb reanalyzed the public sequencing data and kept in-frame beta chains. Each CDR3 protein gets just one entry, which takes the most common genes and DNA from the rows behind it. The sample data list 500,000 to 650,000 distinct CDR3 sequences, and 10% to 15% of these were observed just once. The ten largest clones add up to 2% to 2.5% of the sample.

The material sequenced was PBMCs, mostly from graft donor cells, taken 360 days after TCRalphabeta/CD19-depleted stem cell transplant. The receptors come from a male patient between 5 and 17 years old who had a stem cell transplant for acute myeloid leukemia, so the T cells may come from the graft donor.

The sample holds a few counts of this clonotype. The chain links TRBV28 to TRBJ2-5, with 10 bases identical to TRBD2. Germline CDR1 reads MDHEN; CDR2 reads SYDVKM. J was trimmed by 7 bases and V by 6 bases; bases with no gene match: 17. The CDR3 is 17 residues long. Written as DNA, the CDR3 is TGTGCCAGCAGCTCCTACAGTGAGCGGGAGGGCCTGGTGACCCAGTACTTC. It specifies CASSSYSEREGLVTQYF.

Ten or more counts support this clonotype. This chain joins TRBV20-1 and TRBJ2-1; 7 bases align to TRBD1. The CDR3 covers 14 residues. With V trimmed by 3 bases and J by 2 bases, 4 bases remained unmatched. Germline CDR1 is DFQATT and CDR2 is SNEGSKA (reference sequence). CDR3 DNA sequence: TGCAGTGCTAGTGGCCAGGGGGCCTACAATGAGCAGTTCTTC. Translating it yields CSASGQGAYNEQFF.

This clonotype appeared many times. The chain couples TRBV7-9 to TRBJ2-7, with 8 positions matching TRBD2. The germline V gene encodes CDR1 SEHNR and CDR2 FQNEAQ (reference sequence). V shed 4 bases, J shed 1 base, and the junction held 6 bases outside the gene matches. This CDR3 is 15 amino acids long. The CDR3 DNA reads TGTGCCAGCAGCTATGACCGGGAGGGGTCCTACGAGCAGTACTTC. Translation gives CASSYDREGSYEQYF.

In its sample, this clonotype was seen a few times. The rearrangement links TRBV20-1 to TRBJ1-1; TRBD1 aligns across 7 bases. CDR1 is DFQATT and CDR2 is SNEGSKA in the germline V gene (reference sequence). Trimming removed 0 bases from V and 0 bases from J; junction bases left unmatched: 13. The CDR3 runs 18 residues. Here the CDR3 reads CSARDVWQGGPMNTEAFF. CDR3 sequence (DNA): TGCAGTGCTAGAGATGTGTGGCAGGGGGGCCCTATGAACACTGAAGCTTTCTTT.

There are a few counts of this clonotype. The V and J genes are TRBV28 and TRBJ2-3; 8 bases are shared with TRBD1. After removal of 6 bases from V and 0 bases from J, the junction contained 11 bases not matched to a gene. The CDR3 sequence is 17 residues long. CDR1 and CDR2 from the germline V gene are MDHEN and SYDVKM. DNA for the CDR3: TGTGCCAGCAGCCGGAGGACAGGGAGGAGAAGCACAGATACGCAGTATTTT. Its protein is CASSRRTGRRSTDTQYF.

This clonotype turned up a few times. The chain couples TRBV7-2 to TRBJ1-5; TRBD1 matches at 10 bases. Germline-derived CDR1 and CDR2 are SGHTA and FQGNSA. V gave up 0 bases and J gave up 4 bases; unmatched junction bases: 15. The CDR3 totals 20 residues. CDR3 in amino acids: CASSLAGPGQGLEKNQPQHF. The CDR3 region has the DNA TGTGCCAGCAGCTTAGCGGGTCCGGGACAGGGGTTAGAGAAAAATCAGCCCCAGCATTTT. Complete variable domain (other parts from reference TRBV7-2 and TRBJ1-5): GAGVSQSPSNKVTEKGKDVELRCDPISGHTALYWYRQSLGQGLEFLIYFQGNSAPDKSGLPSDRFSAERTGGSVSTLTIQRTQQEDSAVYLCASSLAGPGQGLEKNQPQHFGDGTRLSIL.

This clonotype showed up just a few times. This chain's CDR3 is CASSWPGLAALNEQFF. Here the CDR3 DNA reads TGTGCCAGCAGTTGGCCGGGACTAGCGGCACTCAATGAGCAGTTCTTC. V and J are TRBV6-2 or TRBV6-3 and TRBJ2-1, with 11 bases aligning to TRBD2. With 4 bases clipped from V and 6 bases from J, the junction kept 8 bases outside the gene matches. There are 16 residues in the CDR3. Per germline, CDR1 MNHEY and CDR2 SVGEGT.

The J gene is TRBJ1-2, the V gene TRBV5-1; D uncertain. The CDR3 is 13 amino acids. Trimming stripped 4 bases from V and 6 bases from J, with 13 bases between. Germline V gives CDR1 SGHRS, CDR2 YFSETQ. CDR3 DNA sequence: TGCGCCAGCAGCGGAGACTTGGGGAATGGCTACACCTTC. It specifies CASSGDLGNGYTF. Together with reference TRBV5-1 and TRBJ1-2, the CDR3 gives the full variable domain: KAGVTQTPRYLIKTRGQQVTLSCSPISGHRSVSWYQQTPGQGLQFLFEYFSETQRNKGNFPGRFSGRQFSNSRSEMNVSTLELGDSALYLCASSGDLGNGYTFGSGTRLTVV.

This clonotype showed up just a few times. This chain joins TRBV25-1 and TRBJ1-1; D is uncertain. CDR3 length: 12 residues. V was trimmed by 5 bases and J by 10 bases, leaving 14 bases between them. Germline V gives CDR1 MGHDK, CDR2 SYGVNS. CDR3 residues: CASSPPGGAAFF. Written as DNA, the CDR3 is TGTGCCAGCAGTCCCCCGGGAGGCGCAGCTTTCTTT.

V usage is TRBV7-9 and J usage is TRBJ2-3; D gene unclear. V lost 0 bases and J lost 2, with 6 bases in between. Germline V gene data show CDR1 as SEHNR and CDR2 as FQNEAQ (reference sequence). The CDR3 covers 14 residues. Written as DNA, the CDR3 is TGTGCCAGCAGCTTAGCACACAACACAGATACGCAGTATTTT. It codes for CASSLAHNTDTQYF.

The rearrangement uses TRBV10-2 and TRBJ1-3; no clear D gene. V was clipped by 5 bases and J by 4 bases, with 24 bases between them. CDR1 and CDR2 from the germline V gene are WSHSY and SAAADI. The CDR3 has 18 amino acids. The CDR3 coding sequence is TGCGCCAGCAGTCGTACCCGCGGGGTGGTATGGCACGGAAACACCATATATTTT. Translated: CASSRTRGVVWHGNTIYF.

This clonotype was observed a few times. The rearrangement uses TRBV11-2 and TRBJ1-5; the match to TRBD1 covers 9 bases. This CDR3 comprises 15 residues. Germline CDR1 is SGHAT and CDR2 is FQNNGV. Trimming cost V 5 bases and J 4 bases; bases outside gene matches: 6. The CDR3 here is CASSPDRGQNQPQHF. CDR3 coding DNA: TGTGCCAGCAGCCCGGACAGGGGACAAAATCAGCCCCAGCATTTT.

This clonotype has a handful of counts. CDR3 nucleotide sequence: TGCGCCAGCAGCCGAGCCCCCGGGACACCCACCTACAATGAGCAGTTCTTC. Translated: CASSRAPGTPTYNEQFF. This chain uses TRBV4-3 with TRBJ2-1; possible D gene TRBD1, 6 bases. The germline V gene has CDR1 LGHNA and CDR2 YSLEER. The CDR3 has 17 amino acids. V lost 4 bases and J 2 bases, leaving 18 bases between the germline ends.

This chain connects TRBV4-3 to TRBJ2-5; either TRBD1 or TRBD2 may supply D (6 bases each). Germline V gene sequence: CDR1 LGHNA, CDR2 YSLEER. The CDR3 is 15 residues long. Trimming took 4 bases from V and 4 from J, leaving 16 bases between them. As DNA, the CDR3 is TGCGCCAGCAGCCGGGCCTTTGAGGGGGGAGAGACCCAGTACTTC. It codes for CASSRAFEGGETQYF.

The V call is TRBV28, the J call TRBJ2-3; a possible D gene is TRBD1 (5 bases). CDR1 MDHEN and CDR2 SYDVKM come from the germline V gene. Trimming shortened V by 9 bases and J by 2 bases, and 21 bases separated the two germline ends. CDR3 size: 16 residues. The CDR3 DNA follows: TGTGCCAGTCTTGCTATAGGGGTATTAGCCACAGATACGCAGTATTTT. It yields the protein CASLAIGVLATDTQYF.

Many counts were recorded for this clonotype. The chain carries TRBV25-1 and TRBJ2-1; no reliable D call. The CDR3 extends over 12 amino acids. Germline values: CDR1 MGHDK, CDR2 SYGVNS. V shed 9 bases and J shed 2 bases, with 8 bases lying between them. CDR3 in amino acids: CASRPTYNEQFF. The CDR3 DNA sequence: TGTGCCAGTCGACCGACCTACAATGAGCAGTTCTTC.

The chain joins TRBV7-9 to TRBJ2-6, with TRBD2 identical over 7 bases. V shed 8 bases, J shed 0 bases, and the junction held 13 bases outside the gene matches. CDR3 length: 18 amino acids. Germline lookup yields CDR1 SEHNR and CDR2 FQNEAQ (reference sequence). The CDR3 sequence: CASPQWSGDSSGANVLTF. The CDR3 DNA reads as TGTGCCAGCCCCCAGTGGAGCGGGGATAGCTCTGGGGCCAACGTCCTGACTTTC.